This T cell receptor beta chain was identified in a study of blood T cell repertoires in COVID-19. This clone was seen more than once but under ten times. The V gene's germline CDR1 is LNHDA and CDR2 SQIVND (reference sequence). V shed 3 bases, J shed 4 bases, and the junction held 15 bases outside the gene matches. This CDR3 is 17 amino acids long. Clones were sequenced by immunoSEQ multiplex PCR, and TCRdb holds only the in-frame ones, with some missing. The sample has around 290,000 clones, roughly 89% seen once. Sequencing used peripheral blood. The sequence was collected from a man aged 35 to 55 with acute or convalescent COVID-19. This chain links TRBV19 with TRBJ2-7, with 7 bases identical to TRBD1. The CDR3, as DNA: TGTGCCAGTAGTATGGGGGCATCGGGACAGATCGTATACGAGCAGTACTTC. It is translated as CASSMGASGQIVYEQYF.